This is a list of T cell receptor beta chains from one sample in a study of T cell responses to AZD1222 COVID-19 vaccine. The repertoire was sequenced with immunoSEQ multiplex PCR; TCRdb's copy has only in-frame clones and lacks some. The sample includes about 180,000 clones, around 88% seen only once; the top ten take 6% to 8.5%. The source material was peripheral blood, sampled on day 0 of AZD1222 vaccination. These receptors all stem from an adult in good health. Both conserved end residues are part of each CDR3. A D gene is named only where the DNA matches it firmly. Not every row has a clone size; where given, it reads once, few, many or a size class.

13,.,TRBV6-5,TRBJ1-2,.,CASSTRLGYGYTF,TGTGCCAGCTCAACGCGGCTCGGCTATGGCTACACCTTC
14,.,TRBV11-2,TRBJ1-1,.,CASSSLTYNTEAFF,TGTGCCAGCAGCAGCCTGACATATAACACTGAAGCTTTCTTT
15,.,TRBV2,TRBJ2-3,TRBD2,CASSELRGGRDTQYF,TGTGCCAGCAGTGAACTGCGGGGGGGGCGGGATACGCAGTATTTT
14,.,TRBV4-3,TRBJ2-7,.,CASSQVDSTYEQYF,TGCGCCAGCAGCCAAGTAGATAGTACCTACGAGCAGTACTTC
13,.,TRBV6-5,TRBJ1-1,.,CASSYRMGTEAFF,TGTGCCAGCAGTTACCGGATGGGGACTGAAGCTTTCTTT
14,.,TRBV5-6,TRBJ2-7,TRBD1,CASSLLDRGYEQYF,TGTGCCAGCAGCTTGCTCGACAGGGGTTACGAGCAGTACTTC
13,once,TRBV21-1,TRBJ1-2,.,CARGDVRGYGYTF,TGTGCCAGGGGGGACGTCCGGGGCTATGGCTACACCTTC
14,.,TRBV6-2/TRBV6-3,TRBJ2-1,.,CASSHPAKNNEQFF,TGTGCCAGCAGCCACCCGGCTAAGAACAATGAGCAGTTCTTC
16,.,TRBV10-3,TRBJ2-5,.,CAISEGKGAGTETQYF,TGTGCCATCAGTGAAGGGAAAGGGGCCGGAACGGAGACCCAGTACTTC
13,.,TRBV10-3,TRBJ1-1,.,CATRGSSDTEAFF,TGTGCCACCCGGGGGAGCAGTGACACTGAAGCTTTCTTT
12,.,TRBV28,TRBJ1-1,TRBD1,CASRGQYTEAFF,TGTGCCAGCAGGGGACAGTACACTGAAGCTTTCTTT
13,few,TRBV7-3,TRBJ1-2,TRBD1,CASSQAGGWGYTF,TGTGCCAGCAGCCAAGCAGGGGGCTGGGGCTACACCTTC
15,.,TRBV2,TRBJ2-5,TRBD2,CASTRLAGDQETQYF,TGTGCCAGCACTAGACTAGCGGGGGACCAAGAGACCCAGTACTTC
11,.,TRBV29-1,TRBJ2-7,.,CSVAVGGEQYF,TGCAGCGTAGCAGTGGGAGGCGAGCAGTACTTC
13,.,TRBV5-5,TRBJ1-6,.,CASSTWGDSPLHF,TGTGCCAGCAGCACGTGGGGGGATTCACCCCTCCACTTT
19,.,TRBV12-2,TRBJ1-2,.,CASRLACDRRDRTGYGYTF,TGTGCAAGTCGCTTAGCGTGCGATCGCCGGGACAGAACTGGCTATGGCTACACCTTC
13,.,TRBV24-1,TRBJ1-2,.,CATSDSGFYGYTF,TGTGCCACCAGTGACTCCGGGTTCTATGGCTACACCTTC
17,.,TRBV5-8,TRBJ1-1,TRBD1,CASSLLGTAGSNTEAFF,TGTGCCAGCAGCTTATTAGGGACAGCCGGATCCAACACTGAAGCTTTCTTT
14,.,TRBV7-9,TRBJ1-2,.,CASSLTGGNYGYTF,TGTGCCAGCAGCTTAACGGGGGGAAACTATGGCTACACCTTC
17,.,TRBV23-1,TRBJ2-1,.,CASSQSRKGDDYNEQFF,TGCGCCAGCAGTCAATCCCGGAAGGGGGACGACTACAATGAGCAGTTCTTC
14,once,TRBV19,TRBJ1-4,.,CASSNPATNEKLFF,TGTGCCAGTAGCAACCCTGCAACTAATGAAAAACTGTTTTTT
14,.,TRBV30,TRBJ1-6,.,CAWSEPGSDSPLHF,TGTGCCTGGAGTGAACCCGGGTCGGATTCACCCCTCCACTTT
16,.,TRBV10-3,TRBJ2-2,.,CAISNDRSEATGELFF,TGTGCCATCAGCAATGACAGATCTGAGGCCACCGGGGAGCTGTTTTTT
17,.,TRBV4-2,TRBJ2-5,TRBD2,CASSPRTSGGAGETQYF,TGTGCCAGCAGCCCTAGGACTAGCGGGGGGGCCGGAGAGACCCAGTACTTC
14,.,TRBV10-1,TRBJ1-1,.,CASTQAKRGTEAFF,TGCGCCAGCACCCAGGCTAAACGGGGCACTGAAGCTTTCTTT
15,.,TRBV20-1,TRBJ1-4,.,CSASYRGMTNEKLFF,TGCAGTGCTAGTTACCGGGGGATGACTAATGAAAAACTGTTTTTT
16,.,TRBV18,TRBJ2-5,TRBD2,CASSLSPGGPGETQYF,TGTGCCAGCTCACTCTCGCCGGGGGGGCCCGGAGAGACCCAGTACTTC
13,.,TRBV7-2,TRBJ1-5,.,CASSLAHNQPQHF,TGTGCCAGCAGCTTAGCGCATAATCAGCCCCAGCATTTT
17,.,TRBV7-8,TRBJ2-7,.,CASSLAHARGRSGEQYF,TGTGCCAGCAGCCTAGCCCACGCCAGGGGGAGGAGTGGCGAGCAGTACTTC
14,.,TRBV4-2,TRBJ2-5,TRBD2,CASSPTSGDVTQYF,TGTGCCAGCAGCCCGACTAGCGGGGATGTGACCCAGTACTTC
15,.,TRBV18,TRBJ2-1,TRBD1,CASSLGQGRDNEQFF,TGTGCCAGCTCACTGGGACAGGGGCGGGACAATGAGCAGTTCTTC
20,.,TRBV6-1,TRBJ2-5,TRBD2,CASSDRGGSGGAGGLETQYF,TGTGCCAGCAGTGACCGTGGGGGGAGCGGGGGGGCCGGAGGTTTAGAGACCCAGTACTTC
14,.,TRBV29-1,TRBJ1-2,.,CSVEAGDRFDGYTF,TGCAGCGTTGAGGCGGGGGACCGCTTTGATGGCTACACCTTC
14,.,TRBV3-1/TRBV3-2,TRBJ1-6,TRBD1,CASRRTGDRSPLHF,TGTGCCAGCCGACGGACAGGGGATCGTTCACCCCTCCACTTT